This T cell receptor (beta chain) was sequenced for a study of blood T cell repertoires in COVID-19. The repertoire was sequenced with immunoSEQ multiplex PCR; TCRdb's copy has only in-frame clones and lacks some. The table shows around 180,000 clones, with 80% to 90% occurring only once. This CDR3 has 17 amino acids. Trimming took off 2 bases at V and 2 bases at J, with 21 bases between the two ends. Germline V CDR1 and CDR2: GTSNPN, SVGIG (reference sequence). Sequenced: PBMCs or T cells enriched from blood (not recorded which). The V call is TRBV30, the J call TRBJ2-5, with D perhaps matching TRBD2 (7 bases). The sequence was collected from a woman aged 40 to 49 with acute COVID-19. DNA for the CDR3: TGTGCCTGGAGTTCCCGGGGGAGGGGGTTGGAGCAAGAGACCCAGTACTTC. This sequence encodes CAWSSRGRGLEQETQYF.